These T cell receptor beta chains were read from a single sample in a study of T cells after yellow fever vaccination. TCRdb fed the 5' RACE reads into MiXCR, producing one record per CDR3 protein. The data show some 250,000 distinct CDR3 sequences, approximately 3.6% seen once. The sequenced sample was PBMCs, obtained 15 days after the yellow fever booster vaccination. All receptors derive from a man aged 18 to 35 who received the YFV17D yellow fever vaccine. CDR3s include the opening cysteine and the closing phenylalanine or tryptophan. The D gene is left open where the match is weak. Expanded clones are given a class, and other clones once, few, many or no size at all.

d_gene	v_gene	j_gene	abundance	CDR3nt	CDR3aa
NA	TRBV9	TRBJ2-1	many	TGTGCCAGCAGCAAGGCCAGGGAAGGCAATGAGCAGTTCTTC	CASSKAREGNEQFF
NA	TRBV6-5	TRBJ2-5	many	TGTGCCAGCCGAAAAGGGCTAGCTGCTGAGACCCAGTACTTC	CASRKGLAAETQYF
TRBD1	TRBV6-2/TRBV6-3	TRBJ2-1	many	TGTGCCAGCAGCGATAGGACAGGGCTGTTGACCTACAATGAGCAGTTCTTC	CASSDRTGLLTYNEQFF
NA	TRBV6-6	TRBJ2-1	many	TGTGCCAGCAGTTACTCGTTCGTCCACAATGAGCAGTTCTTC	CASSYSFVHNEQFF
TRBD1	TRBV30	TRBJ2-5	many	TGTGCCTGGGCCACAGGGGGGCAAGAGACCCAGTACTTC	CAWATGGQETQYF
NA	TRBV10-1	TRBJ2-3	many	TGCGCCAGCAGTGAATCTAGCACAGATACGCAGTATTTT	CASSESSTDTQYF
NA	TRBV7-2	TRBJ2-2	many	TGTGCCAGCAGCCTCGGACGGATGAACACCGGGGAGCTGTTTTTT	CASSLGRMNTGELFF
NA	TRBV12-3/TRBV12-4	TRBJ2-1	NA	TGTGCCAGCACCCTATACAATGAGCAGTTCTTC	CASTLYNEQFF
NA	TRBV4-3	TRBJ2-3	many	TGCGCCAGCAGCCTGGGCGGAGCGCGCACAGATACGCAGTATTTT	CASSLGGARTDTQYF
NA	TRBV20-1	TRBJ1-6	many	TGCAGTGCTAGACATTCACCACCCCTCCACTTT	CSARHSPPLHF
NA	TRBV7-9	TRBJ1-1	few	TGTGCCAGCAGCCCCTCCGGGACGAACACTGAAGCTTTCTTT	CASSPSGTNTEAFF
NA	TRBV7-9	TRBJ1-1	many	TGTGCCAGCAGCCCTAGGGGGATTTTTGGGAACACTGAAGCTTTCTTT	CASSPRGIFGNTEAFF
TRBD1	TRBV7-9	TRBJ1-6	few	TGTGCCAGCAGCAGGACAGGGGGGGGTTCACCCCTCCACTTT	CASSRTGGGSPLHF
NA	TRBV6-6	TRBJ1-5	many	TGTGCCAGCAGTTACCCGAGCCTTAATCAGCCCCAGCATTTT	CASSYPSLNQPQHF
TRBD2	TRBV7-2	TRBJ2-1	many	TGTGCCAGCGTCCGGGGGGGCTATGAGCAGTTCTTC	CASVRGGYEQFF
TRBD2	TRBV7-8	TRBJ2-3	many	TGTGCCAGCAGCTTAGGGCTAGCGGGGGGCCTAACTGGCACAGATACGCAGTATTTT	CASSLGLAGGLTGTDTQYF
NA	TRBV6-6	TRBJ2-3	many	TGTGCCAGCAGCCCAAGAGTCCGTACGCAGTATTTT	CASSPRVRTQYF
TRBD1	TRBV7-6	TRBJ2-7	many	TGTGCCAGCAGCCCATTCGAAGGACAGGGATACGAGCAGTACTTC	CASSPFEGQGYEQYF
TRBD2	TRBV7-6	TRBJ2-1	many	TGTGCCAGCAGCTTTAGCGGGGGCCACTACAATGAGCAGTTCTTC	CASSFSGGHYNEQFF
NA	TRBV12-3/TRBV12-4	TRBJ1-6	many	TGTGCCAGCACGGAGGGGACCTATTCACCCCTCCACTTT	CASTEGTYSPLHF
NA	TRBV3-1	TRBJ2-3	many	TGTGCCAGCAGCCAAGCGAGGTCAGATACGCAGTATTTT	CASSQARSDTQYF
NA	TRBV29-1	TRBJ2-2	many	TGCAGCGTTGCAGCCCAGTTAAACACCGGGGAGCTGTTTTTT	CSVAAQLNTGELFF
NA	TRBV6-1	TRBJ1-1	many	TGTGCCAGCAGCCACAACAGAAACACTGAAGCTTTCTTT	CASSHNRNTEAFF
NA	TRBV5-4	TRBJ2-7	many	TGTGCCAGCAGCGCAAGCCACGAGCAGTACTTC	CASSASHEQYF
TRBD2	TRBV29-1	TRBJ2-1	many	TGCAGCGTTGTGGGACTAGGGTCCTACAATGAGCAGTTCTTC	CSVVGLGSYNEQFF
TRBD2	TRBV7-2	TRBJ2-7	many	TGTGCCAGCGGGGGAACTAGCGGGGGATGGAGGACGTACTTC	CASGGTSGGWRTYF
NA	TRBV12-3/TRBV12-4	TRBJ1-1	many	TGTGCCAGCAGTCCAGGGCGAGTGAACACTGAAGCTTTCTTT	CASSPGRVNTEAFF
TRBD2	TRBV20-1	TRBJ2-1	few	TGCAGTGCTAGAGGGGAGCGGGGGTACAATGAGCAGTTCTTC	CSARGERGYNEQFF
NA	TRBV5-4	TRBJ1-5	NA	TGTGCCAGCAGCAAGGACGGGAATAGCAATCAGCCCCAGCATTTT	CASSKDGNSNQPQHF
TRBD1	TRBV20-1	TRBJ1-2	many	TGCAGTGCTAGCCCGGCGGACAGGGCTAACTATGGCTACACCTTC	CSASPADRANYGYTF
NA	TRBV20-1	TRBJ2-5	many	TGCAGTGCTAGACCCCGACTAGGCCAGTCAGAGACCCAGTACTTC	CSARPRLGQSETQYF
NA	TRBV12-3/TRBV12-4	TRBJ2-7	many	TGTGCCAGCAGTTTATGGGAACTCTCGGGGACCTACGAGCAGTACTTC	CASSLWELSGTYEQYF